The present entry profiles one TCR beta chain with its context. The sample originates from a study of blood T cell repertoires in COVID-19. Study-level background: Collection of acute and convalescent COVID-19 samples took place in the United States, Italy and Spain.

Profiled with immunoSEQ multiplex PCR; TCRdb holds only in-frame clones, not every one. The repertoire has about 240,000 clones, roughly 76% of them found once; the top ten carry 7.5% to 8%. The sequence derives from a woman older than 75 with COVID-19, enrolled during active disease. Sample: peripheral blood.

The chain's CDR3 is CASSLGLAGGASYEQYF. The CDR3 DNA follows: TGTGCCAGCAGCTTAGGGTTAGCGGGAGGGGCATCCTACGAGCAGTACTTC. V usage is TRBV7-9 and J usage is TRBJ2-7, with 11 bases fitting TRBD2. CDR1 and CDR2 (germline): SEHNR, FQNEAQ (reference sequence). This CDR3 comprises 17 residues. Unmatched junction bases numbered 6, after V lost 1 base and J lost 1 base.